This T cell receptor beta chain stems from a study of cytomegalovirus exposure and HLA in healthy donors. In the PCR, 60 Vbeta and 13 Jbeta primers were used. In the original processing: In a later analysis, about 9.9 million of approximately 86 million unique beta chains occurred in at least two donors. TCRdb keeps only in-frame clones here, not all; method: immunoSEQ multiplex PCR. Clonal size and the V and J genes are those of that table, whereas D and trimming came from the DNA. The sample lists about 170,000 clones; 60% to 80% were seen once. Concerning this clone itself: Its antigen remains unknown.

Findings of the study overall: More than 15,000 TCR beta sequences were associated with HLA alleles at 0.05 false discovery rate in a later analysis. Some TCR beta chains (about 180 of them) were listed as cytomegalovirus-associated.

This CDR3 is 12 amino acids long. Germline V gene lookup returns CDR1 SNHLY and CDR2 FYNNEI. V was pared by 5 bases and J by 8 bases, with 12 bases between. Specimen: PBMCs. The chain couples TRBV2 to TRBJ1-2; tentative D call: TRBD1 (6 bases). The sequence was collected from a female donor in good health and CMV-seronegative. The CDR3 reads CASSRDTGGYTF. CDR3 nucleotide sequence: TGTGCCAGCAGTCGGGACACAGGAGGCTACACCTTC.